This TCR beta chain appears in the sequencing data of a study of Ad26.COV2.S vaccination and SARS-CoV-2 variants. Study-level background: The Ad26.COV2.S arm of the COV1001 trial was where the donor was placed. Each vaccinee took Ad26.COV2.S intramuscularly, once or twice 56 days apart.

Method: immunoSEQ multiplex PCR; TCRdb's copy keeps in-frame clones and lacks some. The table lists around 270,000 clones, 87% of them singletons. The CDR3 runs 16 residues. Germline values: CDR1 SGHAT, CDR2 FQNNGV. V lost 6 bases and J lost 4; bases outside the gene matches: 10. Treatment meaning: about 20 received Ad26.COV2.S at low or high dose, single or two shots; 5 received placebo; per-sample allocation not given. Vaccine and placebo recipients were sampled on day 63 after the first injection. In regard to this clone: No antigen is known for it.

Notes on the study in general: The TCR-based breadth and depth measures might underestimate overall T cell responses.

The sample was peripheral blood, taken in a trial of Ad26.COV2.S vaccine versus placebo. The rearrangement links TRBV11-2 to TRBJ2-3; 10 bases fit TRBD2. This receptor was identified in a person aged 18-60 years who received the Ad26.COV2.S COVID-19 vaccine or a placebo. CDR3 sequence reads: CASRENTAGGADTQYF. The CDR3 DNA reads TGTGCCAGCAGGGAGAATACAGCGGGGGGGGCAGATACGCAGTATTTT. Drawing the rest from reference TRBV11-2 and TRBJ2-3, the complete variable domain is EAGVAQSPRYKIIEKRQSVAFWCNPISGHATLYWYQQILGQGPKLLIQFQNNGVVDDSQLPKDRFSAERLKGVDSTLKIQPAKLEDSAVYLCASRENTAGGADTQYFGPGTRLTVL.